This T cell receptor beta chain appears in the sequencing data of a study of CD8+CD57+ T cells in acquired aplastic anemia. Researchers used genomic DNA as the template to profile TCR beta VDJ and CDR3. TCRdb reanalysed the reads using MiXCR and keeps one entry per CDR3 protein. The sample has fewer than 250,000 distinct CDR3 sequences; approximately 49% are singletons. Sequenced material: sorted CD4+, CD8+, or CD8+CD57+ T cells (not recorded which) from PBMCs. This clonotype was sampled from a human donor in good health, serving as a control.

The CDR3: CASSIPTTGGNGYTF. DNA for the CDR3: TGTGCCAGTAGTATACCAACGACAGGGGGTAATGGCTACACCTTC. The chain recombines TRBV19 with TRBJ1-2, with 9 bases lining up with TRBD1. Losses at the gene ends were 2 bases for V and 6 bases for J; bases not matched to a gene: 7. CDR1 and CDR2 (germline): LNHDA, SQIVND (reference sequence). CDR3 length: 15 residues.